Listed below are T cell receptor beta chains from one sample, sequenced in a study of regulatory T cells in long-lasting Graves disease. TCRdb reprocessed the multiplex PCR reads with MiXCR, giving one entry per CDR3 protein. The top ten clones hold approximately 25% of a sample with fewer than 550,000 distinct CDR3 sequences, about 16% of them seen once. The same sample was also studied in work on T cells in Graves' hyperthyroidism and ophthalmopathy.

Sequencing used peripheral blood mononuclear cells (PBMCs), obtained at new diagnosis, from a patient treated with antithyroid drugs. These receptors were collected from a woman aged 35 to 60 with Graves disease. The conserved cysteine and the conserved F or W are not part of the CDR3 here. Fields, in order: D gene, J gene, V gene, CDR3 protein. The D gene is left open where the match is weak.

D gene: NA; J gene: TRBJ1-5; V gene: TRBV2; CDR3 protein: ASSEGRFNQPQH
D gene: TRBD2; J gene: TRBJ2-3; V gene: TRBV6-2/TRBV6-3; CDR3 protein: ASSYSRAGHTDTQY
D gene: NA; J gene: TRBJ2-1; V gene: TRBV5-1; CDR3 protein: ASSFRTGTAYNEQF
D gene: NA; J gene: TRBJ1-4; V gene: TRBV14; CDR3 protein: ASSKSRAANEKLF
D gene: TRBD2; J gene: TRBJ2-3; V gene: TRBV2; CDR3 protein: ASSLLAGGGDTQY
D gene: NA; J gene: TRBJ1-1; V gene: TRBV2; CDR3 protein: AWRDLILNTEAF
D gene: NA; J gene: TRBJ2-1; V gene: TRBV6-1; CDR3 protein: ASGDTYNEQF
D gene: NA; J gene: TRBJ1-1; V gene: TRBV9; CDR3 protein: ASSVGPGPEQGEAF
D gene: TRBD1; J gene: TRBJ2-6; V gene: TRBV2; CDR3 protein: ASRTGSGALSGANVLT
D gene: NA; J gene: TRBJ2-5; V gene: TRBV11-2; CDR3 protein: ASKPEGREAQY
D gene: NA; J gene: TRBJ1-1; V gene: TRBV5-1; CDR3 protein: ASMIGRGNTEAF
D gene: NA; J gene: TRBJ2-3; V gene: TRBV29-1; CDR3 protein: SVDAAVDTQY
D gene: TRBD1; J gene: TRBJ2-4; V gene: TRBV5-1; CDR3 protein: ASSLWGTGDPAKNIQY
D gene: TRBD2; J gene: TRBJ2-2; V gene: TRBV13; CDR3 protein: ASSPRAGYTGELF
D gene: NA; J gene: TRBJ2-3; V gene: TRBV5-1; CDR3 protein: ASSLVAGEGHTQY
D gene: NA; J gene: TRBJ2-2; V gene: TRBV19; CDR3 protein: ASSPRSGRGNTGELF
D gene: NA; J gene: TRBJ1-2; V gene: TRBV3-1; CDR3 protein: ASSQEAGAGYGYT
D gene: TRBD2; J gene: TRBJ2-1; V gene: TRBV12-3/TRBV12-4; CDR3 protein: ASSRERGRSYNEQF
D gene: NA; J gene: TRBJ1-4; V gene: TRBV5-1; CDR3 protein: ASSSQTTGNEKLF
D gene: TRBD1; J gene: TRBJ1-2; V gene: TRBV5-4; CDR3 protein: ASSQRQPGQATRGYT
D gene: NA; J gene: TRBJ2-7; V gene: TRBV19; CDR3 protein: ASSEYRVPYEQY
D gene: NA; J gene: TRBJ1-5; V gene: TRBV19; CDR3 protein: ASNPPDQPQH
D gene: TRBD1; J gene: TRBJ2-5; V gene: TRBV12-3/TRBV12-4; CDR3 protein: ASSFQTGRFTETQY
D gene: NA; J gene: TRBJ1-2; V gene: TRBV9; CDR3 protein: ASSVDARAVYGYT
D gene: NA; J gene: TRBJ1-1; V gene: TRBV7-3; CDR3 protein: ASSYLEIRGRQNTEAF
D gene: NA; J gene: TRBJ2-1; V gene: TRBV7-9; CDR3 protein: ASSSTPGQYNEQF